This T cell receptor (beta chain) was recorded in a study of blood T cell repertoires in COVID-19. Study in general: COVID-19 samples from acute and convalescent phases originated in the United States, Italy and Spain. In each case, the material was cDNA or gDNA derived from T cells, B-cell-depleted T cells, or PBMCs.

The germline V gene has CDR1 SGHRS and CDR2 YFSETQ. Between the trimmed V and J ends, which lost 0 bases and 1 base, there was a span of 13 bases. The CDR3 extends over 16 amino acids. The Seattle patients joined while their infection was active and were tracked longitudinally afterward. TCRdb's table, derived via immunoSEQ multiplex PCR, lists solely in-frame clones and lacks some. The sample holds roughly 52,000 clones, roughly 89% seen once. The chain combines TRBV5-1 with TRBJ1-1; no reliable D call. This receptor was taken from a man aged 40-55 years with COVID-19, enrolled during active disease. The sequenced sample was peripheral blood. This chain's CDR3 is CASSLGRPGKNTEAFF. CDR3 bases: TGCGCCAGCAGCTTGGGGCGACCGGGAAAGAACACTGAAGCTTTCTTT.